The clone carrying this T cell receptor beta chain was seen just once. Its antigen remains unknown. CD4+ T cells that had been cultured provided DNA sequenced with the Oncomine TCR Beta short-read assay. TCRdb recomputed calls from the PCR reads with MiXCR, one row per CDR3 protein. The sample records roughly 12,000 distinct CDR3 sequences, 76% being singletons. These data originate in a study of vaccination and CD4 T cells after COVID-19. Trimming stripped 4 bases from V and 8 bases from J, with 17 bases between. Germline V gene data show CDR1 as MGHDK and CDR2 as SYGVNS. This CDR3 spans 14 amino acids. Treatment specified: roughly 10-day PBMC culture with coronavirus spike peptide pools or control peptides (ViraFEST assay).

This chain links TRBV25-1 with TRBJ1-2; TRBD1 is a possible D gene (6 bases). Source material: CD4+ T cells from blood, cultured in vitro. The clonotype was recovered from a human donor who had recovered from COVID-19. Here the CDR3 DNA reads TGTGCCAGCAGTGTAAGTTGGGGGCTTTGGGGCTACACCTTC. It translates to CASSVSWGLWGYTF.